The TCR beta chain under discussion was sequenced for a study of CXCR3-negative and CXCR3-positive naive CD8 T cells (dated by TCRdb to the late 2010s). Notes on the research overall: In total, 110 million to 150 million TRB reads were obtained, corresponding to roughly 1.5 +/- 0.3 million reads per library. The diversity and physicochemical repertoire analyses included approximately ten donors pooled from two independent experiments. TRBV-TRBJ cluster analysis included naive subsets from a handful of donors and memory cells from 3 donors. General study outcomes and caveats: Freshly isolated PBMCs were used for most assays because CXCR3 expression went down partially after cryopreservation. Similar TRBV-TRBJ usage was shown by naive CXCR3-negative and CXCR3-positive cells from the same donor, whereas distinct patterns were shown by memory cells. Because surface CD5, which has been linked to self-reactivity in mice, was comparable between naive subsets, TCR interaction strength was also inferred from TRB CDR3 physicochemical properties. Comparably high repertoire diversity was found in both naive subsets, whereas much lower repertoire diversity was found in memory CD8+ T cells. Compared with CXCR3-negative naive cells, CXCR3-positive naive cells had TRB CDR3s with higher hydrophobicity (lower Kidera factor 4), lower energy, and higher strength and volume indices.

Inclusive of the bounding cysteine and phenylalanine, the CDR3 is 13 residues long. No nucleotide data were recorded. CDR1 is given as SQVTM and CDR2 as ANQGSEA, both from the germline V gene. For each CD8+ T cell subset, flow sorting was done in triplicate, and some 300,000 cells per subset went directly into RLT lysis buffer. To keep memory contaminants out, a stringent definition of naive CD8+ T cells was applied: CD45RO-CCR7+CD27+CD95-. Peripheral blood mononuclear cells were isolated from buffy coats by standard density gradient centrifugation. A FACSAria III was used to flow-sort naive CD8+ T cells into CXCR3-negative and CXCR3-positive populations. An RNeasy Mini Kit was used to extract total RNA from the sorted cells. TCRdb lists the instrument as NextSeq 550. The Human TCR Profiling Kit (MiLaboratory) was used to prepare UMI-labeled 5' RACE TRB cDNA libraries. The full amount of extracted RNA was used for cDNA synthesis, and the full amount of resulting cDNA was used for PCR amplification. Libraries were prepared in parallel using an identical number of PCR cycles. The study's own analysis went as follows. MIGEC and MiXCR extracted about 57,000 +/- 9,900 unique UMI-labeled TRB cDNA molecules per library, requiring at least two reads per UMI. An average of approximately 40,000 +/- 10,000 functional in-frame TRB CDR3 nucleotide clonotypes without stop codons was found per library. Diversity metrics, including normalized Shannon-Wiener and Chao1, were computed in VDJtools after downsampling to 5000 UMI-labeled TRB molecules per sample. Clonotype-size-weighted physicochemical properties of the central five CDR3 residues (interaction energy, strength, volume and Kidera factor 4) were computed in VDJtools. TCRdb reprocessed the reads, so every CDR3 protein sequence counts as one entry and DNA is not shown. The V and J calls here are based on TCRdb, not the publication. The table held for this sample gives approximately 100,000 distinct CDR3 sequences. The top ten clonotypes cover 1.7% of the sample.

A note on this clonotype: What antigen it recognizes has not been identified.

What was sequenced was naive CXCR3- CD8+ T cells from blood. What this sample's cell subset or site label stands for: CD45RO-CCR7+CD27+CD95- naive CD8+ T cells lacking CXCR3 (TNR3-). The chain joins TRBV29-1 to TRBJ2-7; the D gene TCRdb calls, TRBD1, cannot be checked with no DNA. The receptor was isolated from a human donor in good health. Some clones in this sample may be carry-over from other donors' samples. CDR3 reads: CSVEPPTHNEQYF.